This TCR beta chain comes out of a study of CD8 T cells in ankylosing spondylitis. Findings of the study overall: Within peripheral blood, clones linked to disease were CD8+ and relatively rare.

The TCR beta libraries were generated through quantitative 5'-RACE incorporating molecular barcodes. TCRdb independently ran MiXCR on the 5' RACE reads; one entry per CDR3 protein. The sample contains about 88,000 distinct CDR3 sequences, roughly 27% of which appear only once. This clonotype has ten or more counts. Antigen unknown. This TCR came from a male donor with ankylosing spondylitis or in good health (not recorded which). Sequenced input: blood, either unsorted or a sorted T cell fraction (not recorded which).

The CDR3 reads CASSLSEDIAKNIQYF. The CDR3 nucleotides read TGTGCCAGCAGCTTATCTGAGGATATAGCCAAAAACATTCAGTACTTC. The chain recombines TRBV7-7 with TRBJ2-4; D is unresolved. V lost 2 bases to trimming and J lost 0 bases, with 11 bases between them. The germline gives CDR1 SSHAT, CDR2 FNYEAQ (reference sequence). The CDR3 is made up of 16 amino acids.